The next 2 T cell receptor beta chains were all read from a single sample in a study of blood T cell repertoires in COVID-19. TCRdb's table, derived via immunoSEQ multiplex PCR, lists solely in-frame clones and lacks some. The table has 80,000 to 100,000 clones, more than 60% seen once. Sample: peripheral blood. The receptors come from a man between 65 and 80 years old with acute or convalescent COVID-19.

This chain links TRBV28 with TRBJ1-6; 12 bases are a match to TRBD1. The CDR3 extends over 16 amino acids. Unmatched junction bases numbered 7, after V lost 6 bases and J lost 7 bases. Looked up from germline, CDR1 is MDHEN and CDR2 is SYDVKM. The CDR3 DNA follows: TGTGCCAGCAGACGGGGGACAGGGGGCGCGAATTCACCCCTCCACTTT. Translated, it gives CASRRGTGGANSPLHF. Full variable domain (rest looked up from reference TRBV28 and TRBJ1-6): DVKVTQSSRYLVKRTGEKVFLECVQDMDHENMFWYRQDPGLGLRLIYFSYDVKMKEKGDIPEGYSVSREKKERFSLILESASTNQTSMYLCASRRGTGGANSPLHFGNGTRLTVT.

This clone was seen once. J is TRBJ1-2 and V is TRBV19; D remains unclear. This CDR3 is 14 amino acids long. V was pared by 10 bases and J by 4 bases, with 19 bases between. Germline assignment: CDR1 LNHDA and CDR2 SQIVND (reference sequence). CDR3 nucleotides: TGTGCCACCCAAGCCCCCGTACAGTCCTATGGCTACACCTTC. Its translation is CATQAPVQSYGYTF. Full variable domain (rest looked up from reference TRBV19 and TRBJ1-2): DGGITQSPKYLFRKEGQNVTLSCEQNLNHDAMYWYRQDPGQGLRLIYYSQIVNDFQKGDIAEGYSVSREKKESFPLTVTSAQKNPTAFYLCATQAPVQSYGYTFGSGTRLTVV.